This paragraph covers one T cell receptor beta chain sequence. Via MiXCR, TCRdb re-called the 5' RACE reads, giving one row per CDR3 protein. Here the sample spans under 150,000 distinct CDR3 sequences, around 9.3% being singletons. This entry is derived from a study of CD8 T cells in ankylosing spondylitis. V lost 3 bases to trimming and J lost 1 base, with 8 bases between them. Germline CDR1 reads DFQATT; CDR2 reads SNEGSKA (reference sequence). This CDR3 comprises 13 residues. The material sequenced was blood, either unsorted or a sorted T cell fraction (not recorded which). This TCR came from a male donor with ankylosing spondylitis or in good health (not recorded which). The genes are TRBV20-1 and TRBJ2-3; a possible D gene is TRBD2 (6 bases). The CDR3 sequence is CSARERGTDTQYF. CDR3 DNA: TGCAGTGCTAGGGAGCGGGGCACAGATACGCAGTATTTT.